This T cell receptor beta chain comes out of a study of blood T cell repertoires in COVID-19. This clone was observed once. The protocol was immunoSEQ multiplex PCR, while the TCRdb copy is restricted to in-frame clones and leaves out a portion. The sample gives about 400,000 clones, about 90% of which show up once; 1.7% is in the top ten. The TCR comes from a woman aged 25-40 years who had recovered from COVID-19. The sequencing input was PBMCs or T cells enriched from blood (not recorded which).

The CDR3 reads CASSSLRDRYEQYF. As DNA, the CDR3 is TGTGCCAGCAGCTCACTCCGGGACAGATACGAGCAGTACTTC. The chain has TRBV5-4 and TRBJ2-7, with TRBD1 identical over 7 bases. Germline lookup yields CDR1 SGHNT and CDR2 YYREEE (reference sequence). V dropped 3 bases and J dropped 4; count of bases not matched to a gene: 7. There are 14 residues in the CDR3.